Presented here are 19 T cell receptor beta chains from one specimen sequenced in a study of shared clonotypes between healthy human individuals. Repertoires were generated with immunoSEQ multiplex PCR, while TCRdb's copy carries only in-frame clones and drops some. The table has fewer than 100,000 clones, 67% seen once. What was sequenced was memory CD8+ T cells sorted from blood. Sample subset: CD45RO+ cells pooled with CCR7-negative TemRA cells. The receptors were gathered from a man under 40 in good health.

The chain combines TRBV5-1 with TRBJ1-1; 8 bases are shared with TRBD1. Per the germline V gene, CDR1 is SGHRS and CDR2 is YFSETQ. This CDR3 region has 14 residues. V lost 4 bases to trimming and J lost 5 bases; unmatched junction nucleotides: 7. Written as DNA, the CDR3 is TGCGCCAGCAGCGACCCAGGGGGCCTAACTGAAGCTTTCTTT. It is translated as CASSDPGGLTEAFF.

This clone was picked up a small number of times. This sequence joins TRBV6-5 and TRBJ2-7; D gene unclear. CDR1 is MNHEY, CDR2 SVGAGI, per germline. Trimming stripped 0 bases from V and 5 bases from J, with 5 bases between. This CDR3 spans 12 amino acids. CDR3 nucleotides: TGTGCCAGCAGTTACTCGATCCACGAGCAGTACTTC. Its protein product is CASSYSIHEQYF.

This chain links TRBV28 with TRBJ2-7, with TRBD2 matching 14 bases. After removal of 5 bases from V and 4 bases from J, the junction contained 7 bases not matched to a gene. CDR3 length: 16 residues. Germline assignment: CDR1 MDHEN and CDR2 SYDVKM. As DNA, the CDR3 is TGTGCCAGCAGTGAGGGACTAGCGGGAGTAAAGTACGAGCAGTACTTC. This encodes CASSEGLAGVKYEQYF.

The chain links TRBV11-2 to TRBJ2-2; 10 bases line up with TRBD2. The V gene end was trimmed by 3 bases and the J gene end by 6 bases; junction bases not matched to a gene: 4. Germline CDR1 reads SGHAT; CDR2 reads FQNNGV. This CDR3 comprises 15 residues. CDR3 region: CASSFLAGVPGELFF. The CDR3 bases are TGTGCCAGCAGCTTCCTAGCGGGAGTGCCCGGGGAGCTGTTTTTT. Filled out from reference TRBV11-2 and TRBJ2-2, the complete variable domain reads EAGVAQSPRYKIIEKRQSVAFWCNPISGHATLYWYQQILGQGPKLLIQFQNNGVVDDSQLPKDRFSAERLKGVDSTLKIQPAKLEDSAVYLCASSFLAGVPGELFFGEGSRLTVL.

The chain employs TRBV27 and TRBJ1-2, with a possible D match to TRBD1 (5 bases). The CDR3 runs 14 residues. V was clipped by 5 bases and J by 5 bases, with 15 bases between them. In germline, CDR1 is MNHEY, CDR2 SMNVEV (reference sequence). CDR3 coding DNA: TGTGCCAGCAGTCTCGGGGGGTACCCTTATGGCTACACCTTC. Amino acid sequence: CASSLGGYPYGYTF.

The chain employs TRBV19 and TRBJ2-1; 8 nucleotides match TRBD2. The length of the CDR3 is 16 residues. With 2 bases clipped from V and 7 bases from J, the junction kept 10 bases outside the gene matches. CDR1 is LNHDA, CDR2 SQIVND, per germline (reference sequence). CDR3 sequence reads: CASSIRGGGGPNEQFF. CDR3 DNA sequence: TGTGCCAGTAGTATACGGGGGGGCGGAGGGCCTAATGAGCAGTTCTTC.

This clone has a handful of counts. This chain uses TRBV2 with TRBJ2-7; 7 bases agree with TRBD2. Germline V gene data show CDR1 as SNHLY and CDR2 as FYNNEI. Trimming took 6 bases from V and 5 from J; bases not matched to a gene: 4. The CDR3 contains 12 residues. CDR3 amino acids: CASSVLANEQYF. Here the CDR3 DNA reads TGTGCCAGCAGCGTACTAGCGAACGAGCAGTACTTC.

The chain carries TRBV7-2 and TRBJ2-2; the D gene is possibly TRBD1 (6 bases). V lost 5 bases and J lost 2, with 24 bases in between. The germline V gene has CDR1 SGHTA and CDR2 FQGNSA. The CDR3 length is 19 residues. The CDR3 loop is CASSRRWAGASGNTGELFF. The CDR3 region has the DNA TGTGCCAGCAGCCGTCGGTGGGCAGGGGCTTCGGGAAACACCGGGGAGCTGTTTTTT.

The V gene is TRBV5-4, the J gene TRBJ2-7; 7 positions match TRBD1. Looked up from germline, CDR1 is SGHNT and CDR2 is YYREEE (reference sequence). The CDR3 sequence is 14 residues long. V dropped 4 bases and J dropped 7; count of bases not matched to a gene: 11. DNA for the CDR3: TGTGCCAGCAGCCCCGACAGGGTATATCGAGAGCAGTACTTC. It specifies CASSPDRVYREQYF.

The chain employs TRBV7-2 and TRBJ2-7; D is unresolved. Germline CDR1 reads SGHTA; CDR2 reads FQGNSA. The CDR3 extends over 15 amino acids. V was pared by 1 base and J by 1 base, with 11 bases between. The CDR3 sequence: CASSLGAGSSYEQYF. The CDR3 DNA reads as TGTGCCAGCAGCTTAGGGGCAGGTAGTTCCTACGAGCAGTACTTC.

On this clone: This sample includes further DNA sequences coding for the same CDR3. The chain recombines TRBV28 with TRBJ2-7; D is unclear. Germline V lookup: CDR1 MDHEN, CDR2 SYDVKM. The germline V and J ends were trimmed by 4 bases and 2 bases, with 3 bases remaining between them. The CDR3 has 11 residues. The CDR3 sequence is CASSSTYEQYF. The CDR3 DNA sequence: TGTGCCAGCAGTTCGACCTACGAGCAGTACTTC.

This chain uses TRBV11-2 with TRBJ2-1; weak D call: TRBD1 (6 bases). Germline lookup yields CDR1 SGHAT and CDR2 FQNNGV. V was trimmed by 6 bases and J by 1 base, leaving 13 bases between them. The CDR3 runs 15 residues. This CDR3 reads CASSYDTGSYNEQFF. In nucleotides, the CDR3 is TGTGCCAGCAGTTATGATACAGGGTCCTACAATGAGCAGTTCTTC.

V and J are TRBV7-2 and TRBJ2-7; D tentatively reads TRBD1 or TRBD2 (6 bases each). This CDR3 is built from 16 residues. The germline gives CDR1 SGHTA, CDR2 FQGNSA. V was clipped by 1 base and J by 4 bases, with 17 bases between them. CDR3 in amino acids: CASSLGKRAGVYEQYF. The CDR3 DNA reads as TGTGCCAGCAGCTTAGGCAAGCGGGCAGGGGTTTACGAGCAGTACTTC. The full variable domain, with the rest looked up from reference TRBV7-2 and TRBJ2-7, is GAGVSQSPSNKVTEKGKDVELRCDPISGHTALYWYRQSLGQGLEFLIYFQGNSAPDKSGLPSDRFSAERTGGSVSTLTIQRTQQEDSAVYLCASSLGKRAGVYEQYFGPGTRLTVT.

This CDR3 is CASSPRTSGRNTGELFF. The CDR3 DNA follows: TGTGCCAGCTCACCGAGGACTAGCGGACGCAACACCGGGGAGCTGTTTTTT. The chain carries TRBV18 and TRBJ2-2; 10 positions agree with TRBD2. Looked up from germline, CDR1 is KGHSH and CDR2 is LQKENI. With V trimmed by 3 bases and J by 2 bases, 6 bases remained unmatched. This CDR3 region has 17 residues.

The rearrangement uses TRBV11-2 and TRBJ2-5; no reliable D call. The V and J ends lost 5 bases and 0 bases respectively, with 13 bases between them. The CDR3 has 15 residues. In germline, CDR1 is SGHAT, CDR2 FQNNGV. CDR3 bases: TGTGCCAGCAGCCCTACGGGTTTGAACCAAGAGACCCAGTACTTC. This gives the protein CASSPTGLNQETQYF.

This clone was recorded only once. The V and J genes are TRBV15 and TRBJ2-2; perhaps TRBD2 as D (6 bases). CDR3 size: 17 residues. Trimming removed 3 bases at V and 3 bases at J, with 17 bases between. Germline CDR1 reads LNHNV; CDR2 reads YYDKDF (reference sequence). CDR3 in DNA: TGTGCCACCAGCAGGGCGGGGTGGTTTAGGTACACCGGGGAGCTGTTTTTT. As protein: CATSRAGWFRYTGELFF.

Details on this clone: A read error is possible here, since a much larger clone lies one base away. The CDR3 sequence is CASSISGTGTHEQYF. For the CDR3, the DNA is TGTGCCAGCAGCATATCCGGGACAGGGACCCACGAGCAGTACTTC. The chain recombines TRBV13 with TRBJ2-7; TRBD1 matches 9 bases. From germline, CDR1 is PRHDT and CDR2 FYEKMQ (reference sequence). V shed 5 bases and J 5 bases; nucleotides not matched to a gene: 10. CDR3 length: 15 amino acids.

The V and J genes are TRBV18 and TRBJ1-4; a possible D gene is TRBD1 (5 bases). The CDR3 consists of 14 residues. Trimming cost V 2 bases and J 5 bases, with 9 bases left between them. Germline CDR1 and CDR2: KGHSH and LQKENI. CDR3 sequence reads: CASSPGSGNEKLFF. CDR3 in DNA: TGTGCCAGCTCACCAGGGTCAGGGAATGAAAAACTGTTTTTT.

The gene calls are TRBV7-9 and TRBJ2-1, with 8 bases lining up with TRBD2. The CDR3 runs 15 residues. Trimming took 1 base from V and 5 from J; bases not matched to a gene: 4. In germline, CDR1 is SEHNR, CDR2 FQNEAQ (reference sequence). In DNA form, the CDR3 reads TGTGCCAGCAGCTTAGAGAGTAGCGGGAACAATGAGCAGTTCTTC. Protein sequence: CASSLESSGNNEQFF.